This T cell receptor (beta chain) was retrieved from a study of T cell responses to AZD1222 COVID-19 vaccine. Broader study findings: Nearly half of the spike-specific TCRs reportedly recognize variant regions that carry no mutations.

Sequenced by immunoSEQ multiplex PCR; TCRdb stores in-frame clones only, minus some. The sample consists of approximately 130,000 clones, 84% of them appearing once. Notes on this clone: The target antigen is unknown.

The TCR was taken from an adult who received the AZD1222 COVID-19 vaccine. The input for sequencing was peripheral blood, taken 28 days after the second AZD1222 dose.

CDR3 region: CASSIVEPGLAFVNEQFF. CDR3 coding DNA: TGTGCCAGTAGTATAGTAGAGCCGGGACTAGCTTTTGTCAATGAGCAGTTCTTC. The chain uses TRBV19 and TRBJ2-1, with 9 bases that match TRBD2. CDR1 and CDR2 from the germline V gene are LNHDA and SQIVND (reference sequence). This CDR3 is built from 18 residues. With 1 base clipped from V and 6 bases from J, the junction kept 13 bases outside the gene matches.